The present TCR beta chain was sequenced within a study of CD8 T cells in Susac syndrome. Study-level results: Individuals included in the TCR sequencing and HLA analysis were acknowledged by the study to be relatively few in number.

Random-hexamer reverse transcription was applied to about 0.45 to 1 ug RNA. The CDR3 of TCR beta was amplified by immunoSEQ multiplex PCR across 54 Vbeta and 13 Jbeta. TCRdb ran MiXCR on the immunoSEQ multiplex PCR reads and lists one entry per CDR3 protein. The sample records about 300,000 distinct CDR3 sequences, around 91% being singletons. With respect to this clonotype: The target antigen is unknown.

Sequencing targeted TCR beta in blood CD8+ and CD4+ T cells. While CD8+ and CD4+ T cells were isolated negatively, TEMRA cells were enriched by FACS. Germline lookup yields CDR1 SGHAT and CDR2 FQNNGV. V dropped 8 bases and J dropped 9 bases, with 16 bases sitting between them. CDR3 size: 13 residues. This receptor was obtained from a human donor with multiple sclerosis. The sequenced material came from CD8+ T cells from PBMCs. The chain has TRBV11-2 and TRBJ1-4; D gene ambiguous. The CDR3 DNA follows: TGTGCCAGCCGCCTTAGCGTGCAGAAAAAACTGTTTTTT. Translating gives CASRLSVQKKLFF.